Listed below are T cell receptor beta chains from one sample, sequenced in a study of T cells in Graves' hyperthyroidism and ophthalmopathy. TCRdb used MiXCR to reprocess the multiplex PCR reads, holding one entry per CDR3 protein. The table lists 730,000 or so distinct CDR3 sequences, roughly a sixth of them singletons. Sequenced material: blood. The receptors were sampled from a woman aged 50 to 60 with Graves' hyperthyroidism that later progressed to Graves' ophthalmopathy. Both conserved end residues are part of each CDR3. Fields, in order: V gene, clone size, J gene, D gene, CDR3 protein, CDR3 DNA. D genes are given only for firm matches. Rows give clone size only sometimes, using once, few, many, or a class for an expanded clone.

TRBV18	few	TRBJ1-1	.	CASSPSNQAWYTEAFF	TGTGCCAGCTCACCTTCGAATCAGGCTTGGTACACTGAAGCTTTCTTT
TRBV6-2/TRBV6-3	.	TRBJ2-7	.	CASSYKPTSYEQYF	TGTGCCAGCAGTTATAAGCCCACCTCCTACGAGCAGTACTTC
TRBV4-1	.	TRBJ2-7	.	CASSLSGGQGAYEQYF	TGCGCCAGCAGCCTTTCTGGGGGTCAGGGAGCCTACGAGCAGTACTTC
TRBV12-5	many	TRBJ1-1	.	CASSETVLNTEAFF	TGTGCTAGTTCCGAAACAGTCCTGAACACTGAAGCTTTCTTT
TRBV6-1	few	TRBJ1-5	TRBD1	CASRSGTASNQPQHF	TGTGCCAGCAGGAGCGGGACAGCTAGCAATCAGCCCCAGCATTTT
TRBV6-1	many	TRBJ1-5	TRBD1	CASSSTGVRSNQPQHF	TGTGCCAGCAGTTCTACAGGGGTCAGGAGCAATCAGCCCCAGCATTTT
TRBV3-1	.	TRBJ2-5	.	CASSQVGIETQYF	TGTGCCAGCAGCCAAGTGGGGATAGAGACCCAGTACTTC
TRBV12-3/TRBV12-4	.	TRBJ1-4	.	CASSLSSPQRNEKLFF	TGTGCCAGCAGTTTATCCTCTCCCCAAAGGAATGAAAAACTGTTTTTT
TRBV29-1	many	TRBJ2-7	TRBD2	CSVEDGDSGGIYEQYF	TGCAGCGTTGAAGATGGGGATAGCGGGGGAATTTACGAGCAGTACTTC
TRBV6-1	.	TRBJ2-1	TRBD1	CASSSPDRGLNEQFF	TGTGCCAGCAGTTCCCCGGACAGGGGGCTCAATGAGCAGTTCTTC
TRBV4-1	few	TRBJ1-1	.	CASSQDPWPVNTEAFF	TGCGCCAGCAGCCAAGACCCCTGGCCAGTGAACACTGAAGCTTTCTTT
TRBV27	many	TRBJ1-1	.	CASSWQGSTEAFF	TGTGCCAGCAGTTGGCAGGGGTCCACTGAAGCTTTCTTT
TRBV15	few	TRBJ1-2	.	CATSRRAKADPNYGYTF	TGTGCCACCAGCAGAAGGGCCAAAGCCGACCCTAACTATGGCTACACCTTC
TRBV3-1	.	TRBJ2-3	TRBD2	CASSQLAGGSPLSTDTQYF	TGTGCCAGCAGCCAACTAGCGGGGGGTTCTCCCCTAAGCACAGATACGCAGTATTTT
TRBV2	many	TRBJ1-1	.	CATPGTEAFF	TGTGCCACCCCCGGCACTGAAGCTTTCTTT
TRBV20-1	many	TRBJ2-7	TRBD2	CSANLAGFTYEQYF	TGCAGTGCTAACCTAGCGGGGTTTACCTACGAGCAGTACTTC
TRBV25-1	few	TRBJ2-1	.	CASSEYKGTNNEQFF	TGTGCCAGCAGTGAATACAAGGGAACGAACAATGAGCAGTTCTTC
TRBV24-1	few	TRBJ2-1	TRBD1	CATSDRQGGSNEQFF	TGTGCCACCAGTGACAGACAGGGGGGGAGCAATGAGCAGTTCTTC
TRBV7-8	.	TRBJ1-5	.	CASSSGMGLQWFPKPQHF	TGTGCCAGCAGCTCTGGTATGGGCTTACAGTGGTTTCCTAAGCCCCAGCATTTT
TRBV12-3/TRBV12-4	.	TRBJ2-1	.	CASVRKGYNEQFF	TGTGCCAGCGTTCGGAAGGGGTACAATGAGCAGTTCTTC
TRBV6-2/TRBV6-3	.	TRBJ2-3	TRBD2	CASSITSGGAPDTQYF	TGTGCCAGCAGTATAACTAGCGGGGGGGCCCCAGATACGCAGTATTTT
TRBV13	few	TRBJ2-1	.	CASSDQINLYNEQFF	TGTGCCAGCAGCGATCAGATAAACCTTTACAATGAGCAGTTCTTC
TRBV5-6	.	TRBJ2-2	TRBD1	CASSLETGGRNTGELFF	TGTGCCAGCAGCTTGGAGACAGGGGGCCGGAACACCGGGGAGCTGTTTTTT
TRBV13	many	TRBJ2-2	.	CASSLGHSGNTGELFF	TGTGCCAGCAGCTTAGGCCATTCCGGTAACACCGGGGAGCTGTTTTTT
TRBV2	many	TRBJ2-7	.	CASSDSGEQYF	TGTGCCAGCAGTGACAGCGGGGAGCAGTACTTC
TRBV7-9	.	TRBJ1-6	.	CASSRDRSGNNSPLHF	TGTGCCAGCAGTCGCGACAGGAGTGGAAATAATTCACCCCTCCACTTT
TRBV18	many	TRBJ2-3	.	CASSEADTQYF	TGTGCCAGCTCTGAGGCAGATACGCAGTATTTT
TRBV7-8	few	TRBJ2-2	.	CASSLRGRGGTGELFF	TGTGCCAGCAGCTTAAGGGGCCGTGGGGGCACCGGGGAGCTGTTTTTT
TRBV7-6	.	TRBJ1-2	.	CASSLGGGIDGYTF	TGTGCCAGCAGCTTAGGCGGCGGCATAGATGGCTACACCTTC
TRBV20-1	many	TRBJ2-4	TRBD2	CSARDAGGVAKNIQYF	TGCAGTGCTAGAGATGCCGGGGGGGTAGCCAAAAACATTCAGTACTTC
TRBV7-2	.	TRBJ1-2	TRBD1	CASSLEQGAIYGYTF	TGTGCCAGCAGCTTAGAACAGGGGGCAATCTATGGCTACACCTTC
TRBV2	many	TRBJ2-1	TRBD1	CASSEGQPYNEQFF	TGTGCCAGCAGTGAGGGACAGCCGTACAATGAGCAGTTCTTC
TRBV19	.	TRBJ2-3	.	CASSFRADTDTQYF	TGTGCCAGTAGTTTTCGGGCTGACACAGATACGCAGTATTTT
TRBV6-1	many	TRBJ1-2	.	CASSEADVNYGYTF	TGTGCCAGCAGTGAAGCAGACGTAAACTATGGCTACACCTTC
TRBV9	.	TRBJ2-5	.	CASSVAPFGQQETQYF	TGTGCCAGCAGCGTAGCCCCTTTTGGACAGCAAGAGACCCAGTACTTC
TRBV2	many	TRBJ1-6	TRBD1	CASSTDRGYSPLHF	TGTGCCAGCAGTACGGACAGGGGGTACTCACCCCTCCACTTT
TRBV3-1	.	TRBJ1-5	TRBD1	CASTRTGGEQPQHF	TGTGCCAGCACCCGGACAGGGGGGGAACAGCCCCAGCATTTT
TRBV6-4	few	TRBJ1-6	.	CASSYSILNSPLHF	TGTGCCAGCAGTTACTCGATTCTGAATTCACCCCTCCACTTT
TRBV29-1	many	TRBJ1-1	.	CSVDRAGRGTEAFF	TGCAGCGTTGATCGGGCAGGGAGGGGTACTGAAGCTTTCTTT
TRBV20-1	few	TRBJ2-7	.	CSARQDLSYEQYF	TGCAGTGCTCGCCAGGATCTCTCCTACGAGCAGTACTTC
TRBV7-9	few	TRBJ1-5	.	CASSLENRPQHF	TGTGCCAGCAGCTTAGAAAACCGGCCCCAGCATTTT
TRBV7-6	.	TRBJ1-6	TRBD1	CASIWTGSGSPLHF	TGTGCCAGCATCTGGACAGGGTCGGGTTCACCCCTCCACTTT
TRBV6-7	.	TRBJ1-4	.	CASRGITNEKLFF	TGTGCCAGCAGAGGTATAACTAATGAAAAACTGTTTTTT
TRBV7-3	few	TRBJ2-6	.	CASTIPTVTGANVLTF	TGTGCCAGCACCATACCGACAGTCACTGGGGCCAACGTCCTGACTTTC
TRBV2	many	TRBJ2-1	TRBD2	CASSEERGDYNEQFF	TGTGCCAGCAGTGAAGAGCGGGGGGACTACAATGAGCAGTTCTTC
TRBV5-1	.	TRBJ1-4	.	CASSLDVGVVEKLFF	TGCGCCAGCAGCTTGGACGTAGGGGTAGTTGAAAAACTGTTTTTT